Below, 24 T cell receptor beta chains from the same sample are listed, as sequenced in a study of T cells in Graves' hyperthyroidism and ophthalmopathy. There were TCR beta CDR3 regions amplified from RNA transcripts. HTBI primers were the set used in a first-round RT-PCR of the TCR CDR3. Each CDR3 protein gets one entry after TCRdb re-called the multiplex PCR reads with MiXCR. The table includes a few hundred thousand distinct CDR3 sequences, about a sixth detected once. The sequenced material came from blood. All receptors derive from a woman in her thirties or forties with Graves' ophthalmopathy.

The chain joins TRBV9 to TRBJ2-5; D may be TRBD1 (5 bases). The CDR3 runs 14 residues. CDR1 is SGDLS and CDR2 is YYNGEE in the germline V gene. V shed 0 bases and J shed 1 base, with 7 bases lying between them. The CDR3 loop is CASSVGGSQETQYF. CDR3 nucleotides: TGTGCCAGCAGCGTAGGGGGCAGCCAAGAGACCCAGTACTTC.

This clonotype was seen many times. The chain is built from TRBV29-1 and TRBJ2-7; 12 nucleotides align to TRBD2. CDR1 and CDR2 from the germline V gene are SQVTM and ANQGSEA. There are 14 residues in the CDR3. Trimming took 5 bases from V and 6 from J; bases not matched to a gene: 8. The CDR3 spells CSVRTSGILAEQYF. CDR3 bases: TGCAGCGTTCGGACTAGCGGGATTCTCGCCGAGCAGTACTTC.

At least ten counts were recorded for this clonotype. The chain recombines TRBV11-2 with TRBJ2-4, with 9 bases fitting TRBD1. The length of the CDR3 is 15 residues. V was pared by 2 bases and J by 6 bases, with 5 bases of the junction left unmatched. Per germline, CDR1 SGHAT and CDR2 FQNNGV. The CDR3 DNA is TGTGCCAGCAGCTTAACGTGGGGACAGGGAAACATTCAGTACTTC. This gives the protein CASSLTWGQGNIQYF.

This clonotype occurred many times. The rearrangement joins TRBV3-1 to TRBJ1-3; 11 bases are shared with TRBD1. CDR3 size: 16 residues. Germline assignment: CDR1 LGHDT and CDR2 YNNKEL (reference sequence). V dropped 4 bases and J dropped 8; count of bases not matched to a gene: 10. CDR3 nucleotide sequence: TGTGCCAGCAGCCGAGGGAGGACAGGGGGCTTTGACACCATATATTTT. Translation: CASSRGRTGGFDTIYF.

This clonotype appeared many times. The germline gene is not matched at one end of the junction; a read error may be the cause. The V gene is TRBV11-2, the J gene TRBJ2-7; the D gene is possibly TRBD1 (5 bases). The CDR3 length is 12 residues. Looked up from germline, CDR1 is SGHAT and CDR2 is FQNNGV. The DNA of the CDR3 is TGTGCCAGCAGGTTAGGGGCGACGGAGCAGTACTTC. Translating gives CASRLGATEQYF. Looking up the rest from reference TRBV11-2 and TRBJ2-7 gives the full variable domain: EAGVAQSPRYKIIEKRQSVAFWCNPISGHATLYWYQQILGQGPKLLIQFQNNGVVDDSQLPKDRFSAERLKGVDSTLKIQPAKLEDSAVYLCASRLGATEQYFGPGTRLTVT.

The genes are TRBV30 and TRBJ2-7, with D uncertain. CDR1 is GTSNPN, CDR2 SVGIG, per germline (reference sequence). The CDR3 covers 12 residues. The V gene lost 1 base and the J gene lost 2 bases, with 6 bases spanning the gap. CDR3 protein: CAWSAGAYEQYF. The CDR3 DNA is TGTGCCTGGAGTGCAGGAGCCTACGAGCAGTACTTC. Together with reference TRBV30 and TRBJ2-7, the CDR3 gives the full variable domain: SQTIHQWPATLVQPVGSPLSLECTVEGTSNPNLYWYRQAAGRGLQLLFYSVGIGQISSEVPQNLSASRPQDRQFILSSKKLLLSDSGFYLCAWSAGAYEQYFGPGTRLTVT.

This clonotype was counted many times. The chain is built from TRBV6-2 or TRBV6-3 and TRBJ1-6, with D hard to call. V lost 5 bases and J lost 4, with 21 bases in between. CDR3 length equals 18 residues. From germline, CDR1 is MNHEY and CDR2 SVGEGT. CDR3 residues: CASSHLATRADYNSPLHF. The CDR3 nucleotides are TGTGCCAGCAGTCACCTTGCAACTCGGGCCGATTATAATTCACCCCTCCACTTT.

This clonotype was found many times. The V and J genes are TRBV11-2 and TRBJ2-5, with 7 bases that match TRBD2. CDR1 and CDR2 (germline): SGHAT, FQNNGV. V lost 3 bases to trimming and J lost 4 bases; unmatched junction nucleotides: 5. The length of the CDR3 is 14 residues. CDR3 in amino acids: CASSFRGSGETQYF. Written as DNA, the CDR3 is TGTGCCAGCAGCTTTCGCGGGAGCGGAGAGACCCAGTACTTC. The full variable domain, with the rest looked up from reference TRBV11-2 and TRBJ2-5, is EAGVAQSPRYKIIEKRQSVAFWCNPISGHATLYWYQQILGQGPKLLIQFQNNGVVDDSQLPKDRFSAERLKGVDSTLKIQPAKLEDSAVYLCASSFRGSGETQYFGPGTRLLVL.

This clonotype has ten or more counts. V gene TRBV11-2 combines with J gene TRBJ2-5; D call uncertain. V was cut by 0 bases and J by 2 bases, with 16 bases left in between. Germline V gene sequence: CDR1 SGHAT, CDR2 FQNNGV. CDR3 length: 17 residues. The CDR3 region is CASSLDGVSWVQETQYF. In nucleotides, the CDR3 is TGTGCCAGCAGCTTAGATGGGGTCAGCTGGGTACAAGAGACCCAGTACTTC.

The rearrangement links TRBV15 to TRBJ2-7; 10 positions agree with TRBD1. V was clipped by 5 bases and J by 3 bases; unmatched bases: 7. The germline V gene encodes CDR1 LNHNV and CDR2 YYDKDF (reference sequence). This CDR3 is built from 15 residues. CDR3 nucleotide sequence: TGTGCCACCAGCCTCCCGGGACAGGGGAACTACGAGCAGTACTTC. Protein product: CATSLPGQGNYEQYF.

The chain carries TRBV6-1 and TRBJ2-5; tentative D call: TRBD2 (5 bases). CDR3 length equals 13 residues. The germline V gene has CDR1 MNHNS and CDR2 SASEGT. V was pared by 11 bases and J by 1 base, with 14 bases between. This chain's CDR3 is CASQLGLQETQYF. The CDR3 region has the DNA TGTGCCTCACAGCTAGGACTCCAAGAGACCCAGTACTTC.

This clonotype has at least ten counts. This chain links TRBV12-5 with TRBJ1-5; 7 nucleotides match TRBD1. Germline trimming cut 7 bases from V and 4 bases from J; bases unmatched to any gene: 7. CDR3 length: 14 residues. CDR1 and CDR2 from the germline V gene are LGHNT and FRNRAP. CDR3 bases: TGTGCTAGTGACCCAGACAGGGATAATCAGCCCCAGCATTTT. It encodes CASDPDRDNQPQHF.

There are a few counts of this clonotype. V usage is TRBV9 and J usage is TRBJ1-6; D uncertain. V shed 0 bases and J shed 10 bases, with 14 bases lying between them. CDR3 length equals 15 residues. Germline V gene data show CDR1 as SGDLS and CDR2 as YYNGEE. CDR3 amino acids: CASSVGPSAESPLHF. DNA for the CDR3: TGTGCCAGCAGCGTAGGCCCCAGCGCGGAATCACCCCTCCACTTT.

The sample holds a few counts of this clonotype. This rearrangement joins TRBV7-2 to TRBJ1-2; D unclear. CDR1 and CDR2 from the germline V gene are SGHTA and FQGNSA. Trimming pared 1 base from V and 4 bases from J, leaving 13 bases between. The CDR3 runs 15 residues. The CDR3 loop reads CASSLVGEPSYGYTF. DNA of the CDR3: TGTGCCAGCAGCTTAGTCGGGGAACCTAGCTATGGCTACACCTTC.

This clonotype came up many times. This chain connects TRBV13 to TRBJ2-7, with D perhaps matching TRBD2 (5 bases). Trimming removed 1 base at V and 6 bases at J, with 10 bases between. Germline V lookup: CDR1 PRHDT, CDR2 FYEKMQ (reference sequence). The length of the CDR3 is 13 residues. DNA for the CDR3: TGTGCCAGCAGCTTAGCGACGGGGATCGAGCAGTACTTC. It translates to CASSLATGIEQYF.

The chain recombines TRBV28 with TRBJ2-7; D is uncertain. The V end was cut by 3 bases, the J end by 0 bases, with 15 bases between. The CDR3 runs 16 residues. Germline V gene data show CDR1 as MDHEN and CDR2 as SYDVKM. CDR3 sequence: CASSLSPDVSSYEQYF. The CDR3 region has the DNA TGTGCCAGCAGTTTGAGTCCGGACGTTAGCTCCTACGAGCAGTACTTC.

The chain recombines TRBV11-2 with TRBJ2-7, with 12 bases identical to TRBD2. This CDR3 has 18 residues. V shed 1 base and J 2 bases; nucleotides not matched to a gene: 9. Germline-derived CDR1 and CDR2 are SGHAT and FQNNGV. CDR3 sequence (DNA): TGTGCCAGCAGCTTAGTCCCTCTAGCGGGAGGGACAACCTACGAGCAGTACTTC. It codes for CASSLVPLAGGTTYEQYF.

This clonotype has ten or more counts. The chain combines TRBV6-5 with TRBJ1-2, with D possibly matching TRBD1 (5 bases). The V gene lost 0 bases and the J gene lost 6 bases, with 8 bases spanning the gap. This CDR3 region has 13 residues. Germline V gene data show CDR1 as MNHEY and CDR2 as SVGAGI. CDR3 sequence (DNA): TGTGCCAGCAGTTACTCAGGGGAGGATGGCTACACCTTC. Translated: CASSYSGEDGYTF.

This clonotype was seen ten or more times. The chain couples TRBV12-3 or TRBV12-4 to TRBJ2-7, with D possibly matching TRBD2 (6 bases). Deletions cut 3 bases from V and 7 bases from J, with 10 bases between. This CDR3 contains 12 residues. The CDR3 nucleotides read TGTGCCAGCAGTTTGGGGGGTTGGGAGCAGTACTTC. This encodes CASSLGGWEQYF.

The chain employs TRBV4-3 and TRBJ1-6; D unclear. The V end was cut by 0 bases, the J end by 7 bases, with 22 bases between. The CDR3 is 19 residues long. The germline CDR1 and CDR2 sequences are LGHNA and YSLEER. DNA for the CDR3: TGCGCCAGCAGCCAAGAGTTGCCGTCACCTTTGGGGTTCAATTCACCCCTCCACTTT. Amino acids: CASSQELPSPLGFNSPLHF.

The chain uses TRBV6-2 or TRBV6-3 and TRBJ1-6; no firm D call. This CDR3 comprises 18 residues. V was clipped by 0 bases and J by 0 bases, with 12 bases between them. Per the germline V gene, CDR1 is MNHEY and CDR2 is SVGEGT. CDR3: CASSYSMGTSSYNSPLHF. CDR3 DNA: TGTGCCAGCAGTTACTCGATGGGCACGAGCTCCTATAATTCACCCCTCCACTTT.

This chain connects TRBV12-3 or TRBV12-4 to TRBJ2-5; 9 bases agree with TRBD1. The CDR3 totals 15 residues. After removal of 5 bases from V and 5 bases from J, the junction contained 9 bases not matched to a gene. The CDR3 spells CASSQGQGRRETQYF. CDR3 in DNA: TGTGCCAGCAGTCAAGGACAGGGGCGTAGGGAGACCCAGTACTTC.

In its sample, this clonotype was seen many times. This sequence joins TRBV7-1 and TRBJ1-5, with 7 positions matching TRBD1. TRBV7-1 belongs to the ORF category, with a function that is uncertain. Trimming took 5 bases from V and 4 from J; bases not matched to a gene: 20. There are 19 residues in the CDR3. In DNA, the CDR3 is TGTGCCAGCAGCCCAGGAGGGGCAAGGGTTGACAGGGAAAATCAGCCCCAGCATTTT. It is translated as CASSPGGARVDRENQPQHF.

This clonotype occurred many times. Germline is not matched at one junction end, which may reflect a read error. This chain joins TRBV6-1 and TRBJ1-2, with TRBD1 identical over 7 bases. Germline loops: CDR1 MNHNS, CDR2 SASEGT. This CDR3 comprises 13 residues. CDR3 region: CASSENRGGGCTF. As DNA, the CDR3 is TGTGCCAGCAGTGAGAACAGGGGAGGGGGCTGCACCTTC.